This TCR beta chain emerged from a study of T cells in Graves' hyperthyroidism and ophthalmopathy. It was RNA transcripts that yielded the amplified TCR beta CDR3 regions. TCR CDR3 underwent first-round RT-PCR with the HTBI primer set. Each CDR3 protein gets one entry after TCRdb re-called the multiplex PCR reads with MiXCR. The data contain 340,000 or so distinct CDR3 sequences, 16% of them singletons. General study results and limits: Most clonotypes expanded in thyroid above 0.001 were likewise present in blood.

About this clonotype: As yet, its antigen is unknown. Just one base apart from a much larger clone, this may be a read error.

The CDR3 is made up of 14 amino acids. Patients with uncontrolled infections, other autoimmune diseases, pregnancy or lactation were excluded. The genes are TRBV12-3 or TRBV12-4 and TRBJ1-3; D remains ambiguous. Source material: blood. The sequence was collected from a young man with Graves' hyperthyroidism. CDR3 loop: CTTLVVASGNTIYF. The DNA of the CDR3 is TGTACCACCCTGGTGGTCGCCTCTGGAAACACCATATATTTT.